Each of the 27 T cell receptor beta chains below was sequenced from the same sample in a study of OX40 agonist ivuxolimab in advanced cancers. The assay was immunoSEQ multiplex PCR, and TCRdb's table has in-frame clones only and misses some. The repertoire has tens of thousands of clones, 65% to 85% of them found once; the top ten carry over 15%. The specimen was CD4+ or CD8+ T cells sorted from blood, collected in a trial of the OX40 agonist ivuxolimab. These receptors were collected from an adult with an advanced solid tumor such as melanoma, head and neck, liver or kidney cancer.

A few counts support this clone. J is TRBJ2-7 and V is TRBV19; the match to TRBD1 covers 9 bases. Per the germline V gene, CDR1 is LNHDA and CDR2 is SQIVND (reference sequence). The CDR3 is made up of 14 amino acids. The trim removed 3 bases at V and 5 bases at J, leaving 5 bases unmatched. The chain's CDR3 is CASSIGTGWNEQYF. CDR3 sequence (DNA): TGTGCCAGTAGTATCGGGACAGGGTGGAACGAGCAGTACTTC.

The chain uses TRBV19 and TRBJ1-2; D call uncertain. This CDR3 has 14 amino acids. The germline gives CDR1 LNHDA, CDR2 SQIVND (reference sequence). V was cut by 6 bases and J by 5 bases, with 16 bases left in between. CDR3 residues: CASSVPRDLYGYTF. CDR3 in DNA: TGTGCCAGTAGCGTACCAAGGGATTTGTATGGCTACACCTTC.

The chain carries TRBV30 and TRBJ2-7; 9 nucleotides agree with TRBD1. J was trimmed by 2 bases and V by 2 bases; bases with no gene match: 4. Germline lookup yields CDR1 GTSNPN and CDR2 SVGIG (reference sequence). The CDR3 runs 14 residues. CDR3 sequence reads: CAWSPGQGTYEQYF. CDR3 coding DNA: TGTGCCTGGAGTCCGGGACAGGGAACCTACGAGCAGTACTTC.

In its sample, this clone was seen once. The chain carries TRBV27 and TRBJ2-3; D remains unclear. Trimming took 8 bases from V and 5 from J, leaving 8 bases between them. The CDR3 loop spans 11 amino acids. The germline V gene encodes CDR1 MNHEY and CDR2 SMNVEV (reference sequence). CDR3 nucleotide sequence: TGTGCCAGCTCACCCGGAGATACGCAGTATTTT. Translated, it gives CASSPGDTQYF.

V is TRBV5-8 and J is TRBJ2-1; TRBD1 is a possible D gene (5 bases). The CDR3 runs 13 residues. Germline V gives CDR1 SGHTS, CDR2 YDEGEE. Trimming took off 2 bases at V and 4 bases at J, with 7 bases between the two ends. CDR3 DNA: TGTGCCAGCAGCTTAACAGGATACAATGAGCAGTTCTTC. Its translation is CASSLTGYNEQFF.

V gene TRBV15 combines with J gene TRBJ1-1; D unclear. The germline CDR1 and CDR2 sequences are LNHNV and YYDKDF (reference sequence). V shed 1 base and J shed 3 bases, with 21 bases lying between them. This CDR3 comprises 18 residues. The CDR3 nucleotides are TGTGCCACCAGCAGAGTAGGATTGGCAGGCTTTTGGGACACTGAAGCTTTCTTT. Translating gives CATSRVGLAGFWDTEAFF.

In its sample, this clone was seen a few times. J is TRBJ2-5 and V is TRBV6-5; tentatively, D is TRBD2 (5 bases). The CDR3 runs 15 residues. Germline lookup yields CDR1 MNHEY and CDR2 SVGAGI. V lost 5 bases to trimming and J lost 5 bases, with 18 bases between them. CDR3 DNA sequence: TGTGCCAGCAGTCCTCCCGGCCGGGGAAGGGAGACCCAGTACTTC. This translates into CASSPPGRGRETQYF.

The chain carries TRBV27 and TRBJ2-2; 8 bases are a match to TRBD2. J lost 4 bases, V lost 10 bases, and 11 bases had no gene match. The CDR3 is 15 residues long. Per the germline V gene, CDR1 is MNHEY and CDR2 is SMNVEV (reference sequence). In DNA, the CDR3 is TGTGCCACTCAGGGTAGCGGGGCCGGCACCGGGGAGCTGTTTTTT. It codes for CATQGSGAGTGELFF.

The chain has TRBV18 and TRBJ1-6; maybe TRBD1 (6 bases). V lost 6 bases and J 6 bases, leaving 15 bases between the germline ends. CDR1 and CDR2 (germline): KGHSH, LQKENI. CDR3 length equals 15 residues. The CDR3 loop reads CASSGMEQGNSPLHF. The CDR3 DNA is TGTGCCAGCTCCGGCATGGAACAGGGTAATTCACCCCTCCACTTT.

The chain links TRBV7-9 to TRBJ2-3, with D unresolved. The CDR3 covers 16 residues. In germline, CDR1 is SEHNR, CDR2 FQNEAQ (reference sequence). The germline V and J ends were trimmed by 6 bases and 1 base, with 17 bases remaining between them. This CDR3 is CASRPTKAWGTDTQYF. CDR3 nucleotides: TGTGCCAGCAGACCGACGAAGGCATGGGGCACAGATACGCAGTATTTT.

The chain links TRBV9 to TRBJ1-1; perhaps TRBD1 as D (5 bases). V lost 0 bases to trimming and J lost 1 base, with 13 bases between them. This CDR3 is built from 16 residues. Germline V lookup: CDR1 SGDLS, CDR2 YYNGEE. The DNA for the CDR3 is TGTGCCAGCAGCGTAGGGGCAGGGCGGCGGAACACTGAAGCTTTCTTT. Amino acid sequence: CASSVGAGRRNTEAFF.

The rearrangement uses TRBV5-5 and TRBJ2-7; D is undetermined. The CDR3 extends over 13 amino acids. Per the germline V gene, CDR1 is SGHKS and CDR2 is YYEKEE (reference sequence). Between the trimmed V and J ends, which lost 2 bases and 0 bases, there was a span of 6 bases. The CDR3 DNA sequence: TGTGCCAGCAGCTTTGCGTCCTCCTACGAGCAGTACTTC. Translation gives CASSFASSYEQYF.

The chain carries TRBV7-2 and TRBJ2-3, with TRBD2 identical over 9 bases. Germline V CDR1 and CDR2: SGHTA, FQGNSA. CDR3 length: 14 amino acids. The V segment lost 5 bases and the J segment 5 bases; nucleotides outside the gene matches: 5. The CDR3 region has the DNA TGTGCCAGCAGCCTAGAGACTAGCGGAGATACGCAGTATTTT. Translating gives CASSLETSGDTQYF.

Relative to its sample, this clone is medium-sized. The V call is TRBV4-1, the J call TRBJ2-7; either TRBD1 or TRBD2 may fit D (5 bases each). Germline lookup yields CDR1 MGHRA and CDR2 YSYEKL. The CDR3 is 14 amino acids. The ends were cut back, 4 bases at V and 4 bases at J, with 14 bases in the middle. As DNA, the CDR3 is TGCGCCAGCAGCCTCGGGGCAGGGATATACGAGCAGTACTTC. It codes for CASSLGAGIYEQYF.

CDR3 region: CASSRITGGHGYGYTF. CDR3 coding DNA: TGTGCCAGCAGCCGAATTACCGGGGGGCACGGCTATGGCTACACCTTC. The rearrangement uses TRBV7-2 and TRBJ1-2; tentative D call: TRBD1 (6 bases). CDR3 size: 16 residues. Looked up from germline, CDR1 is SGHTA and CDR2 is FQGNSA. Trimming pared 5 bases from V and 4 bases from J, leaving 20 bases between. Based on the CDR3 plus reference TRBV7-2 and TRBJ1-2, the full variable domain is GAGVSQSPSNKVTEKGKDVELRCDPISGHTALYWYRQSLGQGLEFLIYFQGNSAPDKSGLPSDRFSAERTGGSVSTLTIQRTQQEDSAVYLCASSRITGGHGYGYTFGSGTRLTVV.

This chain uses TRBV5-4 with TRBJ2-7, with TRBD2 as a possible D gene (7 bases). The CDR3 has 12 residues. The germline V and J ends were trimmed by 4 bases and 7 bases, with 12 bases remaining between them. Germline CDR1 and CDR2: SGHNT and YYREEE (reference sequence). CDR3 sequence: CASSQQGGEQYF. The CDR3 DNA reads as TGTGCCAGCAGCCAACAGGGAGGGGAGCAGTACTTC.

The chain links TRBV2 to TRBJ1-3; unclear D gene. Trimming stripped 6 bases from V and 0 bases from J, with 15 bases between. The germline V gene has CDR1 SNHLY and CDR2 FYNNEI. The CDR3 totals 16 residues. For the CDR3, the DNA is TGTGCCAGCAGGGCCGGGCAGGCCAACTCTGGAAACACCATATATTTT. Its protein is CASRAGQANSGNTIYF.

This clone was seen a few times. This sequence joins TRBV6-4 and TRBJ2-5; perhaps D is TRBD1 or TRBD2 (5 bases each). Deletions cut 8 bases from V and 2 bases from J, with 15 bases between. The germline V gene has CDR1 MRHNA and CDR2 SNTAGT. There are 14 residues in the CDR3. As DNA, the CDR3 is TGTGCCAGCTACAAGGCAGGGAGTCAAGAGACCCAGTACTTC. It yields the protein CASYKAGSQETQYF.

The chain combines TRBV5-4 with TRBJ2-1; 14 positions agree with TRBD2. This CDR3 has 14 residues. With 4 bases clipped from V and 10 bases from J, the junction kept 4 bases outside the gene matches. CDR1 is SGHNT and CDR2 is YYREEE in the germline V gene (reference sequence). CDR3 DNA sequence: TGTGCCAGCAGCCGGACTAGCGGGAGGAAAGAGCAGTTCTTC. Its protein is CASSRTSGRKEQFF. Based on the CDR3 plus reference TRBV5-4 and TRBJ2-1, the full variable domain is ETGVTQSPTHLIKTRGQQVTLRCSSQSGHNTVSWYQQALGQGPQFIFQYYREEENGRGNFPPRFSGLQFPNYSSELNVNALELDDSALYLCASSRTSGRKEQFFGPGTRLTVL.

V gene TRBV28 combines with J gene TRBJ2-7; tentatively, D is TRBD1 (5 bases). With 4 bases removed from V and 3 bases from J, the gap between germline ends came to 7 bases. The CDR3 length is 12 residues. CDR1 and CDR2 from the germline V gene are MDHEN and SYDVKM. The CDR3 here is CASSYRFYEQYF. The CDR3, as DNA: TGTGCCAGCAGTTACAGGTTCTACGAGCAGTACTTC.

This chain uses TRBV5-4 with TRBJ2-7; perhaps TRBD2 as D (6 bases). The CDR3 totals 15 residues. Germline V lookup: CDR1 SGHNT, CDR2 YYREEE (reference sequence). Trimming took off 4 bases at V and 4 bases at J, with 18 bases between the two ends. CDR3 protein: CASSGGTGRNYEQYF. In nucleotides, the CDR3 is TGTGCCAGCAGCGGGGGGACGGGGAGAAATTACGAGCAGTACTTC.

V and J are TRBV11-2 and TRBJ2-7, with D maybe TRBD2 (5 bases). CDR3 length equals 17 residues. Trimming left V 6 bases short and J 2 bases short, with 23 bases between. Germline-derived CDR1 and CDR2 are SGHAT and FQNNGV. As DNA, the CDR3 is TGTGCCAGCAGTCCCGACCGGGGAATAGTACATCCCTACGAGCAGTACTTC. Its translation: CASSPDRGIVHPYEQYF.

The chain links TRBV11-1 to TRBJ1-1; no clear D gene. The CDR3 covers 11 residues. The V end was cut by 7 bases, the J end by 5 bases, with 8 bases between. Germline loops: CDR1 SGHAT, CDR2 FQDESV (reference sequence). The CDR3 loop reads CASTQWTEAFF. CDR3 bases: TGTGCCAGCACCCAGTGGACTGAAGCTTTCTTT.

This clone was found a few times. The chain carries TRBV27 and TRBJ1-1; D unclear. V lost 2 bases, J lost 5 bases, and 12 bases lay in between. The germline CDR1 and CDR2 sequences are MNHEY and SMNVEV (reference sequence). This CDR3 region has 14 residues. The chain's CDR3 is CASSLRGSGTEAFF. The CDR3 DNA reads as TGTGCCAGCAGTTTAAGAGGCTCGGGGACTGAAGCTTTCTTT.

The chain is built from TRBV28 and TRBJ2-4; D not certain. The CDR3 extends over 13 amino acids. Germline V gives CDR1 MDHEN, CDR2 SYDVKM. V was trimmed by 6 bases and J by 0 bases, leaving 6 bases between them. The DNA of the CDR3 is TGTGCCAGCAGAGGCCTAGCCAAAAACATTCAGTACTTC. It specifies CASRGLAKNIQYF.

The chain uses TRBV7-3 and TRBJ2-5; D uncertain. The CDR3 has 14 amino acids. V was shortened by 5 bases and J by 5 bases, with 15 bases between the two germline ends. Germline V gene lookup returns CDR1 SGHTA and CDR2 FQGTGA. Written as DNA, the CDR3 is TGTGCCAGCAGCCCCTTTGGTGGTCAGGAGACCCAGTACTTC. Amino acids: CASSPFGGQETQYF.

The CDR3 here is CASSYRTHYEQFF. The CDR3 nucleotides are TGTGCCAGCAGCTACCGGACACATTACGAGCAGTTCTTC. V and J are TRBV7-2 and TRBJ2-1, with a weak D call TRBD1 (5 bases). The CDR3 is 13 residues long. V lost 4 bases to trimming and J lost 10 bases, with 14 bases between them. Germline loops: CDR1 SGHTA, CDR2 FQGNSA.